This T cell receptor beta chain was identified in a study of blood T cell repertoires in COVID-19. The CDR3 loop spans 16 amino acids. Deletions cut 7 bases from V and 2 bases from J, with 16 bases between. Germline V gene data show CDR1 as SGHKS and CDR2 as YYEKEE (reference sequence). The authors' processing: It was from reference gene primer amplification that nucleated cell counts were estimated. Sequencing used immunoSEQ multiplex PCR; TCRdb keeps in-frame clones, though not all of them. V, J and clone size derive from that table, while D and trimming were established from the DNA sequence. This sample has approximately 100,000 clones; 69% occur once, and the top ten carry less than 6.5%.

Source material: peripheral blood. The chain couples TRBV5-5 to TRBJ2-6; D is uncertain. This TCR derives from a man older than 75 with acute or convalescent COVID-19. The CDR3 DNA sequence: TGTGCCAGCCGAGTTAGCCTAATTCCTGGGGCCAACGTCCTGACTTTC. Translation gives CASRVSLIPGANVLTF.